The entry below gives a single T cell receptor (beta chain) sequence along with its context. V lost 4 bases to trimming and J lost 6 bases; unmatched junction nucleotides: 10. CDR1 is SGHAT and CDR2 is FQNNGV in the germline V gene. The CDR3 covers 16 residues. Per the study methods: Cell counts per sample came from amplifying reference gene primers. Clones were sequenced by immunoSEQ multiplex PCR, and TCRdb holds only the in-frame ones, with some missing. The DNA was the basis for D and trimming; V, J and clone size are from that table. The data show 150,000 to 200,000 clones, approximately 83% seen once. This record comes from a study of blood T cell repertoires in COVID-19. At the level of the study: Acute and convalescent COVID-19 specimens originated in the United States, Italy and Spain.

The V call is TRBV11-2, the J call TRBJ2-3; 10 nucleotides align to TRBD2. The receptor was derived from a man aged 45-60 years with active or convalescent COVID-19. The sample comprised peripheral blood. The CDR3 nucleotides are TGTGCCAGCAGCTCCGACCCTAGCGGGGGCGCCGATACGCAGTATTTT. Its protein is CASSSDPSGGADTQYF.